This T cell receptor beta chain was retrieved from a study of blood T cell repertoires in COVID-19 (dated by TCRdb to about 2020). Broadly, across the study: Collaborator samples came from the United States, Italy and Spain and covered acute and convalescent phases of COVID-19. The prospective study material was composed of cDNA or gDNA derived from T cells, B-cell-depleted T cells, or PBMCs. Subjects who had been exposed to COVID-19, were actively infected with it, or had recovered from it provided the deeply sampled blood TCRbeta repertoires that made up the dataset. The repertoires were released in a freely available public database meant as a resource for research on the immune response to SARS-CoV-2. Samples were obtained from the ongoing ImmuneRACE study (first 160 participants) and from roughly 1,300 subjects provided by 6 global collaborators. A de-identified subject ID, COVID-19 status, age in years and sex were almost always included in the sample metadata. HLA class I and class II types, where available, came from metadata supplied by the sample provider rather than from assay-based typing. The research as a whole found: The quantity of clinical and demographic metadata differed by source and by participant and was supplied without curation.

Trimming takes 5 bases off V and 1 base off J; junction bases not matched to a gene: 9. CDR1 and CDR2 are read off the germline V gene as SGHVS and FQNEAQ. The CDR3 has 16 amino acids, counting the end cysteine and phenylalanine. CDR3 DNA is the only sequence kept; it has 48 bases, read in frame from the first base. Collaborating institutions collected whole blood in K2EDTA tubes following their own protocols. Collaborator samples were shipped for TCRbeta analysis as frozen whole blood, isolated PBMCs, or DNA extracted from either sample type. The immunoSEQ Assay, a bias-controlled multiplex PCR, was used to amplify TCRbeta CDR3 regions from genomic DNA. The paper's data handling went like this. The number of nucleated cells in each sample was estimated from the amplification of reference gene primers within the assay. To quantify the absolute abundance of each unique TCRbeta CDR3 rearrangement, sequence reads were collapsed and filtered. For each sample, productive Simpson clonality was calculated as the square root of Simpson's diversity index across productive rearrangements. In TCRdb, the immuneACCESS table is reduced to in-frame sequences with V and J assigned. These tables do not hold every clone; where another copy was compared, an unresolved V gene accounts for under half, and the others remain unexplained. Clone size and the V and J calls come from that table; the DNA yielded D and trimming. The sample records approximately 200,000 clones, roughly 80% of which are singletons. The ten largest clones add up to about 10% of the sample.

About this clone: Its recognized antigen is unknown. No much larger clonotype is one base removed from it; base qualities were not supplied.

This receptor was obtained from a woman at least 80 years old with acute or convalescent COVID-19. The chain is made from TRBV7-8 and TRBJ2-5; 8 nucleotides in the junction match TRBD2. The source material was peripheral blood. The CDR3 corresponds to CASSGRGGGIQETQYF. The bases read TGTGCCAGCAGCGGCCGAGGCGGGGGGATCCAAGAGACCCAGTACTTC.